This T cell receptor beta chain was obtained from a study of T cells in Graves' hyperthyroidism and ophthalmopathy. Looking at the study overall: Blood was drawn when the patient was first diagnosed and still untreated.

Out of more than 8 ml of fresh peripheral blood came the PBMCs. TCR beta CDR3 region amplification was performed from RNA transcripts. The HTBI set primed first-round TCR CDR3 RT-PCR. In TCRdb, the multiplex PCR reads were re-called with MiXCR into one record per CDR3 protein. Here the sample spans approximately 600,000 distinct CDR3 sequences, about 15% being singletons. J lost 3 bases, V lost 8 bases, and 9 bases had no gene match. Germline values: CDR1 LNHDA, CDR2 SQIVND (reference sequence). The CDR3 sequence is 14 residues long. Findings and caveats of the study: Among clonotypes expanded in thyroid above 0.001, most were also found in blood.

Of note for this clonotype: Its antigen is unidentified.

This sequence joins TRBV19 and TRBJ2-7; 8 bases are a match to TRBD2. This TCR was recovered from a woman in her 40s with Graves' ophthalmopathy. Source material: blood. The CDR3 here is CASGRSGSLYEQYF. In nucleotides, the CDR3 is TGTGCCAGTGGGCGGAGCGGGAGCCTCTACGAGCAGTACTTC. The full variable domain, in which reference TRBV19 and TRBJ2-7 provide the parts outside the CDR3, is DGGITQSPKYLFRKEGQNVTLSCEQNLNHDAMYWYRQDPGQGLRLIYYSQIVNDFQKGDIAEGYSVSREKKESFPLTVTSAQKNPTAFYLCASGRSGSLYEQYFGPGTRLTVT.